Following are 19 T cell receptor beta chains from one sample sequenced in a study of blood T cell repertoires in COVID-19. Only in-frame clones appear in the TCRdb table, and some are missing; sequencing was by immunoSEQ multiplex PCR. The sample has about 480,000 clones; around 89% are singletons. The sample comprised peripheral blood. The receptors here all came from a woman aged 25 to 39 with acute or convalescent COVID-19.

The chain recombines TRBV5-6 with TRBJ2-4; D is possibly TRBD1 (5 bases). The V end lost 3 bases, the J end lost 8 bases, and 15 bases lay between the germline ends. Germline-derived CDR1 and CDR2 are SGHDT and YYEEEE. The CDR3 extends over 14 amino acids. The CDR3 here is CASSSTKGLDIQYF. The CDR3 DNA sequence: TGTGCCAGCAGCTCTACAAAGGGGCTGGACATTCAGTACTTC.

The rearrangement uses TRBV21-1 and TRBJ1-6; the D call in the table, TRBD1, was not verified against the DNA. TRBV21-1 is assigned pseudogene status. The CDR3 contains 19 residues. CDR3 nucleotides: TGTGCCAGCAGCATGAGTATTGTAGGGGTCCGCTCCTATAATTCACCCCTCCACTTT. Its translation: CASSMSIVGVRSYNSPLHF.

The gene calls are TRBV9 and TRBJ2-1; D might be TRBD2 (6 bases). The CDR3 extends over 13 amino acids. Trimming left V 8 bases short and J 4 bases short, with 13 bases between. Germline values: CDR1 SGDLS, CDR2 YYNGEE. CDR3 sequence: CASTPRGYNEQFF. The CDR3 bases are TGTGCCAGTACTCCCCGGGGGTACAATGAGCAGTTCTTC.

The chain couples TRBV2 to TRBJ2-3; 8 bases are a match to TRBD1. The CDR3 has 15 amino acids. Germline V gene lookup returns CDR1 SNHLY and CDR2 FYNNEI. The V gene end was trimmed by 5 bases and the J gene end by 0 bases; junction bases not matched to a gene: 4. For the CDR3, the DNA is TGTGCCAGCAGTTTGGACAGGGCAAGCACAGATACGCAGTATTTT. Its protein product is CASSLDRASTDTQYF. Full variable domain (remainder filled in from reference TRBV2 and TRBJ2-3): EPEVTQTPSHQVTQMGQEVILRCVPISNHLYFYWYRQILGQKVEFLVSFYNNEISEKSEIFDDQFSVERPDGSNFTLKIRSTKLEDSAMYFCASSLDRASTDTQYFGPGTRLTVL.

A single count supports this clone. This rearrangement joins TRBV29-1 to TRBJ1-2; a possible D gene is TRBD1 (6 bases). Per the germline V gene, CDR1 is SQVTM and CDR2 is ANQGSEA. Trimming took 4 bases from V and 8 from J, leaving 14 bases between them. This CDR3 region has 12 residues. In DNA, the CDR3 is TGCAGCGTTGTGGGGGCGAACGGCGGCTACACCTTC. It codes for CSVVGANGGYTF.

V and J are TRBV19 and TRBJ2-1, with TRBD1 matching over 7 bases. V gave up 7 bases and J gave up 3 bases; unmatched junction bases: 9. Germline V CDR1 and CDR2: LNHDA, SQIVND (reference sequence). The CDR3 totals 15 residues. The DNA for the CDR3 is TGTGCCAGTAAAGGAAGGGGGCTTAACTACAATGAGCAGTTCTTC. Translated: CASKGRGLNYNEQFF.

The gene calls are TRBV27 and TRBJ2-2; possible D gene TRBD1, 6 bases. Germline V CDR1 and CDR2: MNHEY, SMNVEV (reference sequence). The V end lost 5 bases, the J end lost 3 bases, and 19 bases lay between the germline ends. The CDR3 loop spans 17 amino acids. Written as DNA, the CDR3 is TGTGCCAGCAGTCCCTTTGCGGAGAGGGGGTACACCGGGGAGCTGTTTTTT. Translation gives CASSPFAERGYTGELFF.

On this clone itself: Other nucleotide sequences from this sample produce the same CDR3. This CDR3 reads CASSVGGVNTEAFF. The CDR3 bases are TGTGCCAGCAGCGTAGGAGGTGTGAACACTGAAGCTTTCTTT. The rearrangement uses TRBV9 and TRBJ1-1; no definite D call. The germline V gene has CDR1 SGDLS and CDR2 YYNGEE. V was trimmed by 0 bases and J by 0 bases, leaving 6 bases between them. The CDR3 covers 14 residues.

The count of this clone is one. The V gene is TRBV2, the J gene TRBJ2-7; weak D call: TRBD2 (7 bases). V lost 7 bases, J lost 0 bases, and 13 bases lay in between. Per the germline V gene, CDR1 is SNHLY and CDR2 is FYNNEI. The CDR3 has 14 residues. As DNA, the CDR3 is TGTGCCAGCAAGGGGGGGGCGACCTCCTACGAGCAGTACTTC. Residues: CASKGGATSYEQYF.

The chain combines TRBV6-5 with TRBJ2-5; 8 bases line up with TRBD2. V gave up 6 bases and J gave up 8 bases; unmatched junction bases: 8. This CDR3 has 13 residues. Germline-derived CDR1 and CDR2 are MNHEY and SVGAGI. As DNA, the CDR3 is TGTGCCAGCAGCCCCCCGGGGGGGGCCACCCAGTACTTC. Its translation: CASSPPGGATQYF.

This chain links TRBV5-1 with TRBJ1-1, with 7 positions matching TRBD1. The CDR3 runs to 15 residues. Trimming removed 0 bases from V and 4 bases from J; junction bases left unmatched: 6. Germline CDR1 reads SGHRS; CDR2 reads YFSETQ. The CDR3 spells CASSLGQGLATEAFF. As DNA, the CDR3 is TGCGCCAGCAGCTTGGGACAGGGTTTGGCCACTGAAGCTTTCTTT.

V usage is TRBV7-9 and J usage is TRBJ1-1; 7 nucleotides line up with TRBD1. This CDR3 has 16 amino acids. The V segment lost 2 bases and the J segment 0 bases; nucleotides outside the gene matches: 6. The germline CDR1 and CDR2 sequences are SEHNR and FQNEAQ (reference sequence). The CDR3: CASSLTGAYMNTEAFF. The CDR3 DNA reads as TGTGCCAGCAGCTTAACAGGGGCCTATATGAACACTGAAGCTTTCTTT.

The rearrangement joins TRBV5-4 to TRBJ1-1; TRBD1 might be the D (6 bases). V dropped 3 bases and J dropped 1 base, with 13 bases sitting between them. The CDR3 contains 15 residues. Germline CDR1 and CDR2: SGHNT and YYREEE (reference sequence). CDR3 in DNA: TGTGCCAGCAGCTCAACAGGGCCCCGGAACACTGAAGCTTTCTTT. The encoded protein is CASSSTGPRNTEAFF.

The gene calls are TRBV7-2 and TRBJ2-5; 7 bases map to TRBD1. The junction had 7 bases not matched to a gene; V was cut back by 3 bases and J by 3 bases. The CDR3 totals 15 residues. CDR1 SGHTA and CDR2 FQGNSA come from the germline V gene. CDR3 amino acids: CASSLLGQVKETQYF. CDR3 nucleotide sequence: TGTGCCAGCAGCTTGCTCGGACAGGTTAAAGAGACCCAGTACTTC.

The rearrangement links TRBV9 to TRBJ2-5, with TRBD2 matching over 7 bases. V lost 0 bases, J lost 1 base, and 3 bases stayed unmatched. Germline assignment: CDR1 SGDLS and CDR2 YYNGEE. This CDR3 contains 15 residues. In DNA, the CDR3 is TGTGCCAGCAGCGTAGCTTGGGGGGGCCAAGAGACCCAGTACTTC. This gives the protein CASSVAWGGQETQYF.

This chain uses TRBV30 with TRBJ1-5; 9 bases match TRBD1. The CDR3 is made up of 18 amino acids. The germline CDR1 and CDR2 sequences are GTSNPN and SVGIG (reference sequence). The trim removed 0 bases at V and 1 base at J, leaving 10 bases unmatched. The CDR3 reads CAWSVPGTGISSNQPQHF. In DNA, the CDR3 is TGTGCCTGGAGTGTACCCGGGACAGGGATTTCGAGCAATCAGCCCCAGCATTTT.

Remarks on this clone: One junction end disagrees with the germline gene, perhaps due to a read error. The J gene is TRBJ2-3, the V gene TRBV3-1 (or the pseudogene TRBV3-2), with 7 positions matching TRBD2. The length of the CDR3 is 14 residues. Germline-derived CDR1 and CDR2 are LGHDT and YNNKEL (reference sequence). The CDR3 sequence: CASNQREGGDTQYF. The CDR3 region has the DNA TGTGCCAGCAACCAAAGGGAGGGTGGAGATACGCAGTATTTT.

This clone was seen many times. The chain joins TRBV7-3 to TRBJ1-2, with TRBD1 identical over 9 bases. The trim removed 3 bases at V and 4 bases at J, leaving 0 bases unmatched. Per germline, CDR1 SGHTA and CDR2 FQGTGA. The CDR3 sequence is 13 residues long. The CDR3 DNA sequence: TGTGCCAGCAGCTTGACAGGGGGCTATGGCTACACCTTC. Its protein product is CASSLTGGYGYTF.

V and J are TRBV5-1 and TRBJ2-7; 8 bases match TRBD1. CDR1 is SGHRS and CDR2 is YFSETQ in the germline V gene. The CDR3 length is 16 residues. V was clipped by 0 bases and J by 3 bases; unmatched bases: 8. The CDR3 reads CASSLAAGTGLYEQYF. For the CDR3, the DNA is TGCGCCAGCAGCTTGGCCGCTGGGACAGGACTCTACGAGCAGTACTTC.